This TCR beta chain was sequenced in a study of post-analysis software for immune sequencing data (dated by TCRdb to the mid-2010s). Regarding the complete study: Disease courses on record covered relapsing-remitting, secondary progressive and progressive-relapsing multiple sclerosis, though some patients had no subtype annotation. A subset of samples was prepared in parallel using single-end sample barcoding, then pooled and co-amplified after Illumina adapter ligation. The patient repertoires were set against approximately 10 previously published healthy control repertoires from donors whose ages ranged from 6 to 25 years. Points the paper makes about the study in general: Patients showed significantly higher frequencies than controls for 4 or 5 TRBV segments, among them TRBV5-6, TRBV5-1 and TRBV20-1. The control group was slightly older than the multiple sclerosis patient group. Multiple sclerosis patients had significantly lower normalized Chao1 diversity than controls, a result that suggests substantial peripheral T-cell clonal expansion. Direct clustering with F measure revealed strong co-clustering of samples prepared in the same batch, which led to a batch-effect correction.

In the case of this clonotype: The antigen it recognizes is unknown. No base quality values were provided; no much bigger clone lies one nucleotide off.

The protocol used for the library was PCR. Sequencing relied on an Illumina HiSeq 2500. To reduce PCR and sequencing biases, unique molecular identifiers were built into the TCR beta cDNA libraries. Every 1 to 10 million input T cells yielded roughly 0.5 million cDNA molecules, meaning each molecule approximated one T cell. Patient libraries were prepared and sequenced with the same protocol used for the earlier healthy control dataset. Within a given batch, samples were prepared together, multiplexed and sequenced on the same HiSeq lane. The authors' analysis ran thus. MIGEC was used to process the raw barcoded reads, and molecular identifier groups with only a single read were discarded before consensus assembly and CDR3 extraction. VDJtools was used for post-analysis of the clonotype tables, and diversity was normalized by down-sampling every dataset to the size of the smallest sample. To correct batch-related cross-sample contamination, repertoire overlap clustering matched CDR3 amino acid sequences but not nucleotide sequences. The public reads were quality trimmed at Q25 with fastp and then assembled into clones with MiXCR by TCRdb, keeping productive beta chains. Merged by CDR3 protein, the rows form single entries marked with the most common genes and DNA. For this entry, the V and J calls and clone size follow TCRdb and not the study's own pipeline. This sample holds roughly 400,000 distinct CDR3 sequences; approximately 38% were observed only once. The ten largest clones represent 7.5% to 8.5% of the sample.

To demonstrate the VDJtools post-analysis software, TCR beta repertoires were profiled from the peripheral blood of about 13 young patients with multiple sclerosis. Multiple sclerosis patients were children and adolescents aged roughly 6 to 15 years. V was cut back by 0 bases and J by 2 bases, leaving a gap of 11 bases between them. The CDR3 contains 16 residues, cysteine and phenylalanine counted. Only CDR3 DNA remains: 48 bases, in frame from the first base. Via the germline V gene, CDR1 is LGHNA and CDR2 YNFKEQ. The source material was blood. Recombination connected TRBV4-2 to TRBJ2-1, with TRBD1 tentatively as D gene (6 bases match). This TCR was recovered from a girl aged 2-10 years with multiple sclerosis. The DNA reads as follows: TGTGCCAGCAGCCAAGATCTTGGGGGCGCCTACAATGAGCAGTTCTTC. This is translated as CASSQDLGGAYNEQFF.